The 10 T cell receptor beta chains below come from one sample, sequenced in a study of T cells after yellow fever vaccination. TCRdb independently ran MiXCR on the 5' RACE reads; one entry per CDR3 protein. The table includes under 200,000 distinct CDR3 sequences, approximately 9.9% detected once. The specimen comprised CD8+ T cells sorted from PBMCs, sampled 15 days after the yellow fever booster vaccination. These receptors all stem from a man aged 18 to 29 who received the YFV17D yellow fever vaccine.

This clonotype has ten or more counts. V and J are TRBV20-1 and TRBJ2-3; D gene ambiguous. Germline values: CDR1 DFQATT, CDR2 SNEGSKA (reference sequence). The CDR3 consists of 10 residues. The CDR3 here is CSLPRDTQYF. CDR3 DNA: TGCAGCCTCCCGCGGGATACGCAGTATTTT.

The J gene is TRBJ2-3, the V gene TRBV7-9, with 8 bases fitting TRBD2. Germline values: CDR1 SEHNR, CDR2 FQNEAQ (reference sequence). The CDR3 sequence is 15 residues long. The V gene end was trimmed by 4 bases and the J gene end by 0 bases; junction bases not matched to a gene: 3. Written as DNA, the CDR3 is TGTGCCAGCAGCTCACCGGGGGGGAGCACAGATACGCAGTATTTT. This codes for CASSSPGGSTDTQYF.

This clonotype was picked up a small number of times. The DNA of the CDR3 is TGTGCCAGCAGCTTAGGCACAGCAACTAATGAAAAACTGTTTTTT. Translating gives CASSLGTATNEKLFF. The V gene is TRBV11-2, the J gene TRBJ1-4; D is ambiguous. Trimming cost V 1 base and J 0 bases, with 6 bases left between them. This CDR3 is 15 amino acids long. From germline, CDR1 is SGHAT and CDR2 FQNNGV.

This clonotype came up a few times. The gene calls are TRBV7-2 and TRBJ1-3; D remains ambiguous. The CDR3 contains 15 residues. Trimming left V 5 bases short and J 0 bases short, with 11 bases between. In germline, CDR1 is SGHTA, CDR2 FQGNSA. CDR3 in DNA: TGTGCCAGCAGCCCCTGTTGTGGCTCTGGAAACACCATATATTTT. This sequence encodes CASSPCCGSGNTIYF.

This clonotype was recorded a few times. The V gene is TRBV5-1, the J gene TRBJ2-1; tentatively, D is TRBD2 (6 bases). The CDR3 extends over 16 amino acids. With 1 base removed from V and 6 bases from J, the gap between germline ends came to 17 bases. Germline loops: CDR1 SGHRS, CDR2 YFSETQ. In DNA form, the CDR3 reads TGCGCCAGCAGCTTGAACCCGGGACTGGCCGTCAATGAGCAGTTCTTC. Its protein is CASSLNPGLAVNEQFF. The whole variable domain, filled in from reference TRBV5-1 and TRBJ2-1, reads KAGVTQTPRYLIKTRGQQVTLSCSPISGHRSVSWYQQTPGQGLQFLFEYFSETQRNKGNFPGRFSGRQFSNSRSEMNVSTLELGDSALYLCASSLNPGLAVNEQFFGPGTRLTVL.

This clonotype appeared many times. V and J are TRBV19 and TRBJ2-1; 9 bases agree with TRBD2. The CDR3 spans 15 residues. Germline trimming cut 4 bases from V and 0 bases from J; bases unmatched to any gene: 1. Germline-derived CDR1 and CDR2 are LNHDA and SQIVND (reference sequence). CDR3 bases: TGTGCCAGTAGTAAGACTAGCGGCTCCTACAATGAGCAGTTCTTC. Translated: CASSKTSGSYNEQFF.

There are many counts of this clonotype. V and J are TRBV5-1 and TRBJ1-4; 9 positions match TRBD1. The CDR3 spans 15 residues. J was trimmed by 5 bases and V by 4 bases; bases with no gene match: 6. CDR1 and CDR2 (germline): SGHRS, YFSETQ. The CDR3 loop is CASSPGDRANEKLFF. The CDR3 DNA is TGCGCCAGCAGCCCGGGGGACAGGGCGAATGAAAAACTGTTTTTT. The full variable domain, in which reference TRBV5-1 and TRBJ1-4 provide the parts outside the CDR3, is KAGVTQTPRYLIKTRGQQVTLSCSPISGHRSVSWYQQTPGQGLQFLFEYFSETQRNKGNFPGRFSGRQFSNSRSEMNVSTLELGDSALYLCASSPGDRANEKLFFGSGTQLSVL.

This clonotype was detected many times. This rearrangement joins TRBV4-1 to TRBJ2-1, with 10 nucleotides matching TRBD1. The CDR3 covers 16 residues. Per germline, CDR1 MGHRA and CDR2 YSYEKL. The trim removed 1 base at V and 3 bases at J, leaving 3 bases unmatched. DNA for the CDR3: TGCGCCAGCAGCCAAGGAGGGACAGGGGACTACAATGAGCAGTTCTTC. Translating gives CASSQGGTGDYNEQFF.

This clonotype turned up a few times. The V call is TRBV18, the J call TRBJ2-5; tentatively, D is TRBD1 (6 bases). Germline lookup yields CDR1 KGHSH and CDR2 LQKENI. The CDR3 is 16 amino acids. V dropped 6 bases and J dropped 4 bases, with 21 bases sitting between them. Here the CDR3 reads CASSPGGQQFIETQYF. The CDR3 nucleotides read TGTGCCAGCTCTCCAGGAGGACAGCAATTTATAGAGACCCAGTACTTC.

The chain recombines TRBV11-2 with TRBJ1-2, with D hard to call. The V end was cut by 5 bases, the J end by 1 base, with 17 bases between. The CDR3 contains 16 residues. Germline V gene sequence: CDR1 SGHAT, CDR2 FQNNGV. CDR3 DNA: TGTGCCAGCAGCCCCACCCACGAGGGCAGTAACTATGGCTACACCTTC. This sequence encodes CASSPTHEGSNYGYTF. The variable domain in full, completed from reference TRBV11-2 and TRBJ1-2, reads EAGVAQSPRYKIIEKRQSVAFWCNPISGHATLYWYQQILGQGPKLLIQFQNNGVVDDSQLPKDRFSAERLKGVDSTLKIQPAKLEDSAVYLCASSPTHEGSNYGYTFGSGTRLTVV.